The present TCR beta chain was sequenced within a study of T cell responses to AZD1222 COVID-19 vaccine (dated by TCRdb to the early 2020s). About the study as a whole: AZD1222 recipients given second doses at about 4 weeks or at about 12 weeks were pooled, since spike-specific TCR depth and breadth were not found to differ between the two schedules. TCR sequencing was performed for 230 to 250 trial participants, of whom roughly 200 were given two doses of AZD1222 and approximately 25 were given two doses of MenACWY control vaccine. Trial participants were enrolled by age into 18-55, 56-69 and 70-plus year subgroups, with about 150, 28 and 57 TCR-sequenced participants respectively. What the work shows at the level of the full study, not this receptor alone: Because no day 14 peak-response samples were available, the repertoires could be characterized only after the peak T cell response. A significant rise in spike-specific TCR breadth and depth was observed after two AZD1222 doses relative to day 0 and relative to MenACWY recipients. Conclusions about previously exposed vaccinees are limited, since just 5 to 7 AZD1222 recipients were seropositive for SARS-CoV-2 at baseline. Reportedly, close to half of the unique spike-specific TCRs recognized epitopes lying outside the regions that are mutated in the B.1.351 and B.1.1.7 variants. The vaccine-associated CD4 TCRs covered the entire spike protein, and the dominant responses fell in regions 160-218 and 743-854. Participants were mostly white British, with more females than males. The authors suggested clonal diversity may have been underestimated. In the small 56-69-year group, the increase in depth fell short of significance, most likely because of low power.

About this clone itself: Its antigen remains unidentified. There are no base qualities to consult, and no much larger clone falls within one base.

Reading the label with the study, this specimen's time point is: baseline before first vaccination. Vaccinee samples were obtained from the UK trials COV001 and COV002, which included a single-blind randomized controlled phase 2/3 trial of AZD1222 (ChAdOx1 nCoV-19) in healthy adults. Trial participant PBMC samples were collected at day 0 and day 28 after the second dose for TCRbeta chain sequencing. Clipping removes 6 bases from V and 3 bases from J, with 3 as the unmatched junction base count. CDR1 is given as MDHEN and CDR2 as SYDVKM, both from the germline V gene. The CDR3 sequence holds 14 residues, the cysteine and phenylalanine included. The read is trimmed to its CDR3 DNA, 42 bases read in frame from base 1. The CDR3 regions of human TCRbeta chains were subjected to immunosequencing. In the original analysis: Repertoire TCRs were checked for matches against a reference library of SARS-CoV-2-specific TCRs that had been generated using the MIRA antigen-specificity platform. Breadth meant the fraction of unique TCRs that were SARS-CoV-2-associated, whereas depth meant the fraction of total T cells that were SARS-CoV-2-associated. Using the MIRA data, each spike-specific TCR was mapped to the spike region that the TCR reacts to and placed in a CD4 or CD8 class. Log10-transformed breadth and depth values were compared by one-way ANOVA with Sidak's multiple comparisons tests. TCRdb stores this immuneACCESS table with in-frame sequences only. Part of the clones is absent; in the studies checked, under half of the shortfall reflects unresolved V genes, and no reason is known for the rest. V and J calls and clone size are as listed in that table; D and trimming were resolved from the DNA. Counted in this sample were 90,000 to 120,000 clones; roughly 87% of them appeared once. In total, the top ten clones hold 3.5% to 4.5% of the sample.

The source of this sequence is an adult in good health. Rearrangement joined TRBV28 to TRBJ2-7; 12 central nucleotides agree with TRBD2. This specimen consisted of peripheral blood, obtained on day 0 of AZD1222 vaccination. Read as DNA, the sequence is TGTGCCAGCAGAGCGACTAGCGGGAGCTACGAGCAGTACTTC. It specifies CASRATSGSYEQYF.